Sequencing of this T cell receptor beta chain was carried out in a study of T cell repertoires in cytomegalovirus infection. This clonotype came up a few times. Antigen specificity is unknown. In TCRdb, the reads were re-called with MiXCR into one record per CDR3 protein. The data show roughly 90,000 distinct CDR3 sequences, about 31% seen once. CDR3 length: 14 amino acids. Germline V CDR1 and CDR2: MNHEY, SMNVEV (reference sequence). Trimming shortened V by 6 bases and J by 12 bases, and 20 bases separated the two germline ends. The chain is built from TRBV27 and TRBJ1-4, with a tentative D call TRBD1 (5 bases). The sequence came from a human donor in good health (CMV status not recorded). Some clones in this sample may be carry-over from other donors' samples. The material was CD8+ T cells from cultured PBMCs, obtained from culture after CMV antigen stimulation. DNA of the CDR3: TGTGCCAGCAGCCTTTCAGTAAACGGGGGAGAACTGTTTTTT. Its protein is CASSLSVNGGELFF.